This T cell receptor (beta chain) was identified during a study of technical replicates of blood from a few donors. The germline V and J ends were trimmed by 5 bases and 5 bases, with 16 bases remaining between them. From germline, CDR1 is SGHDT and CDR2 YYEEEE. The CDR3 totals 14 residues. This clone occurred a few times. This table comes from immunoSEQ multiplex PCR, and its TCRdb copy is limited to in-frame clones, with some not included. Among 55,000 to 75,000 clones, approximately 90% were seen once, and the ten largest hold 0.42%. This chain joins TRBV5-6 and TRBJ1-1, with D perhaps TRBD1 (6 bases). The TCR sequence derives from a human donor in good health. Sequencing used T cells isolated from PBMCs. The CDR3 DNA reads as TGTGCCAGCAGTCCCCTGGGGGCGCAGACTGAAGCTTTCTTT. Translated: CASSPLGAQTEAFF. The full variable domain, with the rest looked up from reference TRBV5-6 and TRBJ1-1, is DAGVTQSPTHLIKTRGQQVTLRCSPKSGHDTVSWYQQALGQGPQFIFQYYEEEERQRGNFPDRFSGHQFPNYSSELNVNALLLGDSALYLCASSPLGAQTEAFFGQGTRLTVV.